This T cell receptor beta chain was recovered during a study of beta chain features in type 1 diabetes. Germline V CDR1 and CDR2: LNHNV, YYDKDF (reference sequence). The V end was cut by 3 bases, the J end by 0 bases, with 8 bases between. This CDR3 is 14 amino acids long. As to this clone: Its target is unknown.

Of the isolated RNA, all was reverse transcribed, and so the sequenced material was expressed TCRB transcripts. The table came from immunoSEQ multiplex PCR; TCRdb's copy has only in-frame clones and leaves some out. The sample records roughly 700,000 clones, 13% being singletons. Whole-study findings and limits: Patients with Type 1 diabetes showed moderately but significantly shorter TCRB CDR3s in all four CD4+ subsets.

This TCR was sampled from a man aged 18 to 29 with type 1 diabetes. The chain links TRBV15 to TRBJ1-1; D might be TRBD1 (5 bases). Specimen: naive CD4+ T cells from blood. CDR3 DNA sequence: TGTGCCACCAGCAGCAGGGCTATGAACACTGAAGCTTTCTTT. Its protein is CATSSRAMNTEAFF.